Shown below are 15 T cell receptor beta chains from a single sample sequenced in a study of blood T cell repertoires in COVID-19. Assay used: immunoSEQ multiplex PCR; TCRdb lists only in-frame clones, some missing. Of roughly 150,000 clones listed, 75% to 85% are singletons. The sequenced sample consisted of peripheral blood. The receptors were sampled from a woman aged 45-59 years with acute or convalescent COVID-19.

For the CDR3, the DNA is TGTGCCAGCAGTTTAGTAGCTAGCGGGGGGGCAGATACGCAGTATTTT. Protein sequence: CASSLVASGGADTQYF. V is TRBV27 and J is TRBJ2-3; 12 nucleotides align to TRBD2. J gave up 4 bases and V 2 bases, and 4 bases lay outside the gene matches. Germline CDR1 is MNHEY and CDR2 is SMNVEV (reference sequence). This CDR3 comprises 16 residues.

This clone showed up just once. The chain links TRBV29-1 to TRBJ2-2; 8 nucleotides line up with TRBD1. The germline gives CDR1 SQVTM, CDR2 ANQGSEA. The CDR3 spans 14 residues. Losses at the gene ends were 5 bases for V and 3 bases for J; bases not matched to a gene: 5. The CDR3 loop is CSVRTGYDTGELFF. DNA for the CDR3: TGCAGCGTTAGGACAGGGTATGACACCGGGGAGCTGTTTTTT.

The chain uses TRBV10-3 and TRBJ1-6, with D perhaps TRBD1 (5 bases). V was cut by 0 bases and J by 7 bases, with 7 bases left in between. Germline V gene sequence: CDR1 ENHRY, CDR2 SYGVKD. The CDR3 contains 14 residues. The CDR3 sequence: CAISESRGNSPLHF. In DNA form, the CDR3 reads TGTGCCATCAGTGAGTCACGGGGGAATTCACCCCTCCACTTT.

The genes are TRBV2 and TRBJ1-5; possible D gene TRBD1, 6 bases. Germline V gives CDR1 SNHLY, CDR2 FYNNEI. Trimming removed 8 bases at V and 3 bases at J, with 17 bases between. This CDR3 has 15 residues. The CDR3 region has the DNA TGTGCCAGCGGGCTTAGGTCAGGGGACAATCAGCCCCAGCATTTT. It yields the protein CASGLRSGDNQPQHF.

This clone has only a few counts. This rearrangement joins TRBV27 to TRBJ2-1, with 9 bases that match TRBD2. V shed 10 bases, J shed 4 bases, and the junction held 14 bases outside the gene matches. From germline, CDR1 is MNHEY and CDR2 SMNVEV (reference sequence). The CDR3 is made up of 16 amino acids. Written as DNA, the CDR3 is TGTGCCATCTCAACTGGGCGGGGGGGAGAGTACAATGAGCAGTTCTTC. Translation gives CAISTGRGGEYNEQFF.

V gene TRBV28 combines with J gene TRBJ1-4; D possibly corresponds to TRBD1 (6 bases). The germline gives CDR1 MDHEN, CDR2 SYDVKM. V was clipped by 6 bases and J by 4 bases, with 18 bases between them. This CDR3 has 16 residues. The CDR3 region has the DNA TGTGCCAGCAGAACGGGACCGAGGGGGGGTAATGAAAAACTGTTTTTT. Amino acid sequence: CASRTGPRGGNEKLFF.

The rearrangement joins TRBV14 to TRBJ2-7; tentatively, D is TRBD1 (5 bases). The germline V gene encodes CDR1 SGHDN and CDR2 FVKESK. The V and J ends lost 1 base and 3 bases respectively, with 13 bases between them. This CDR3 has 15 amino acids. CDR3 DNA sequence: TGTGCCAGCAGCCAAGGACAGTTACTCTTCTACGAGCAGTACTTC. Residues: CASSQGQLLFYEQYF.

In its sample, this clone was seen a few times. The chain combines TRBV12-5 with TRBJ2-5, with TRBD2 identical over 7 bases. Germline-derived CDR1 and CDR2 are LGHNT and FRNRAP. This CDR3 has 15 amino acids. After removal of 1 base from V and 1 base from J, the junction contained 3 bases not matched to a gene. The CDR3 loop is CASGLGEGSQETQYF. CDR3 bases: TGTGCTAGTGGTTTGGGGGAGGGATCCCAAGAGACCCAGTACTTC.

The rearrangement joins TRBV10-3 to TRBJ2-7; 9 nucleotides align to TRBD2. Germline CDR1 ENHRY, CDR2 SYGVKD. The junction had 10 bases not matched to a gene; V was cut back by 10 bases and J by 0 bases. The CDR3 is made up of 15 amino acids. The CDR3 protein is CATRGVAGVSYEQYF. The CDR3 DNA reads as TGTGCCACCCGCGGGGTAGCGGGGGTCTCCTACGAGCAGTACTTC.

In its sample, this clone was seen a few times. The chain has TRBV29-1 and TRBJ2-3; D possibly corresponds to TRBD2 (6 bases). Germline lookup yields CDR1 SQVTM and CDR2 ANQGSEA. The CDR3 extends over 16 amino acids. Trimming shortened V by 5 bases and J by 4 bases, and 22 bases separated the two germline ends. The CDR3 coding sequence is TGCAGCGTTCTGTTCGCGGGGCAGGGTGATCCAGATACGCAGTATTTT. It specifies CSVLFAGQGDPDTQYF.

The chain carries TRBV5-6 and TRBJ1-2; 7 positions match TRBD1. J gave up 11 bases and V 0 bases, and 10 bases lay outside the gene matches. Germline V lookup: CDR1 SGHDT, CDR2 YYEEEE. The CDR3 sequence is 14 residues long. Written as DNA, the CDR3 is TGTGCCAGCAGCTTGGAAGGGGGCCCCTCAGGGTACACCTTC. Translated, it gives CASSLEGGPSGYTF.

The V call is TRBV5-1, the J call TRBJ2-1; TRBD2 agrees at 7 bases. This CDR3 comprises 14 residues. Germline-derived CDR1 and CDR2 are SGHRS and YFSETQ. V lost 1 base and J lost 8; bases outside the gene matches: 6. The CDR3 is CASSLTGGWDEQFF. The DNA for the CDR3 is TGCGCCAGCAGCTTGACGGGGGGATGGGATGAGCAGTTCTTC.

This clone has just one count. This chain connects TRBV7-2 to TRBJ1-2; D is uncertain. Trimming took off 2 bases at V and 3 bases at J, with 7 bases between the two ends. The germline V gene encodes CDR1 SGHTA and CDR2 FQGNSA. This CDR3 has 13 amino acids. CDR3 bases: TGTGCCAGCAGCTTAATAGAGGACTATGGCTACACCTTC. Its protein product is CASSLIEDYGYTF.

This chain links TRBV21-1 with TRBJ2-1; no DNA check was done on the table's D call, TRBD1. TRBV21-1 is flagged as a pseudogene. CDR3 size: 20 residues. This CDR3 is CASSKGDSDTGPNAYNEQFF. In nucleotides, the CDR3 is TGTGCCAGCAGCAAAGGAGATTCGGACACAGGGCCGAACGCCTACAATGAGCAGTTCTTC.

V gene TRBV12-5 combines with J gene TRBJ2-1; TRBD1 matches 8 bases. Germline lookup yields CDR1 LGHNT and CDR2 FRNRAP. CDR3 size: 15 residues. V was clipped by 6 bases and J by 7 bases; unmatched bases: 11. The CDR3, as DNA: TGTGCTAGTGGGAAAGACAGGGGAGGCTGGAATGAGCAGTTCTTC. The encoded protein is CASGKDRGGWNEQFF.